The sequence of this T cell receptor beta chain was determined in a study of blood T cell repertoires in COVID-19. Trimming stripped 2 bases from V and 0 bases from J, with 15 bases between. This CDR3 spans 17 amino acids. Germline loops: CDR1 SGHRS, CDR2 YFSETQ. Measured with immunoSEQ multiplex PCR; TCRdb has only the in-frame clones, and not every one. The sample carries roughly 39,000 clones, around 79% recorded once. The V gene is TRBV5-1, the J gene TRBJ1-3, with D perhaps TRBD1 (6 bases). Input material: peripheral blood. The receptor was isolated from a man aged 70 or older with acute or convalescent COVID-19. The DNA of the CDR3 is TGCGCCAGCAGCTTAAGTGGACAGCCCTTCTCTGGAAACACCATATATTTT. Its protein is CASSLSGQPFSGNTIYF. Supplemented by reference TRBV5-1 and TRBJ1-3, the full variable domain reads KAGVTQTPRYLIKTRGQQVTLSCSPISGHRSVSWYQQTPGQGLQFLFEYFSETQRNKGNFPGRFSGRQFSNSRSEMNVSTLELGDSALYLCASSLSGQPFSGNTIYFGEGSWLTVV.